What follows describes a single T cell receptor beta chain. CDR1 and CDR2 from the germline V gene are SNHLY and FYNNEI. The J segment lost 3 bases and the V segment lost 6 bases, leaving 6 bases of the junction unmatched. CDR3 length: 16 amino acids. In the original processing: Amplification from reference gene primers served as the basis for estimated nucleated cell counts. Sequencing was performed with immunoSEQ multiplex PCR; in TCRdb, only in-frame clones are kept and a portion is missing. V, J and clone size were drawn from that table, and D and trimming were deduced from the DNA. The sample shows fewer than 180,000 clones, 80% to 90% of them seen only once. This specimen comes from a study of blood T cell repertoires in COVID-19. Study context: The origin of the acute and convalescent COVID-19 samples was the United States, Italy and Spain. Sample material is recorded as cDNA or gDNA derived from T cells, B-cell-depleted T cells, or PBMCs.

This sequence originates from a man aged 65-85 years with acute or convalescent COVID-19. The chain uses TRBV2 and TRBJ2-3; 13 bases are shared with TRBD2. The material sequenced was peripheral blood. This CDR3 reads CASRVKGLAGTDTQYF. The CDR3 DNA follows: TGTGCCAGCAGAGTAAAGGGACTAGCGGGAACAGATACGCAGTATTTT.